This TCR beta chain was retrieved from a study of cytomegalovirus exposure and HLA in healthy donors. Study in general: Ancestry clustering placed about 80% of approximately 370 genotyped donors in the Caucasian-associated cluster.

The PCR contained 60 Vbeta and 13 Jbeta primers. As handled by the study authors: A later analysis tallied approximately 78 million unique TCR beta chains, 9.5 million to 14 million of them shared. Method: immunoSEQ multiplex PCR; TCRdb's copy keeps in-frame clones and lacks some. Clone size and V and J calls were adopted from that table, with D and trimming inferred from the DNA. Altogether about 140,000 clones are present, around 63% being singletons, with the ten largest covering 1.5% to 2%. Trimming cost V 4 bases and J 8 bases; bases outside gene matches: 9. Germline CDR1 and CDR2: SGHTA and FQGNSA. The CDR3 covers 14 residues.

Sequenced material: PBMCs. This clonotype was sampled from a human donor in good health. This sequence joins TRBV7-2 and TRBJ1-2; 8 bases map to TRBD1. CDR3 region: CASSYSRQGQGYTF. As DNA, the CDR3 is TGTGCCAGCAGCTACTCCCGACAGGGGCAAGGCTACACCTTC.